What follows are 22 T cell receptor beta chains derived from one specimen sequenced in a study of blood T cell repertoires in COVID-19. Data came from immunoSEQ multiplex PCR; TCRdb stores just in-frame clones and leaves some out. The data hold 34,000 or so clones, with about 80% observed a single time. Sequencing was carried out using peripheral blood. The receptors derive from an elderly man with acute or convalescent COVID-19.

The V call is TRBV13, the J call TRBJ2-3; 7 nucleotides line up with TRBD1. The CDR3 spans 17 residues. V was clipped by 5 bases and J by 3 bases; unmatched bases: 14. Germline-derived CDR1 and CDR2 are PRHDT and FYEKMQ (reference sequence). For the CDR3, the DNA is TGTGCCAGCAGCCTGTCCCGATCAGGGGGACGGACAGATACGCAGTATTTT. Translating gives CASSLSRSGGRTDTQYF. Variable domain in full (rest from reference TRBV13 and TRBJ2-3): AAGVIQSPRHLIKEKRETATLKCYPIPRHDTVYWYQQGPGQDPQFLISFYEKMQSDKGSIPDRFSAQQFSDYHSELNMSSLELGDSALYFCASSLSRSGGRTDTQYFGPGTRLTVL.

In DNA form, the CDR3 reads TGCAGTGCTAGTGGGTCAGGCTACGAGCAGTACTTC. It yields the protein CSASGSGYEQYF. The chain is built from TRBV20-1 and TRBJ2-7; no reliable D call. This CDR3 is built from 12 residues. CDR1 DFQATT and CDR2 SNEGSKA come from the germline V gene (reference sequence). V lost 3 bases, J lost 3 bases, and 9 bases lay in between.

This CDR3 is CATSEPPPTGWDVAQHF. The CDR3 nucleotides are TGTGCCACCAGTGAGCCTCCCCCGACAGGGTGGGACGTGGCCCAGCATTTT. V and J are TRBV24-1 and TRBJ1-5; 7 bases are a match to TRBD1. Germline CDR1 KGHDR, CDR2 SFDVKD. The CDR3 loop spans 17 amino acids. V lost 4 bases to trimming and J lost 11 bases; unmatched junction nucleotides: 19.

The V and J genes are TRBV5-5 and TRBJ2-3, with D possibly being TRBD2 (6 bases). Trimming took 7 bases from V and 6 from J, leaving 18 bases between them. Per germline, CDR1 SGHKS and CDR2 YYEKEE (reference sequence). CDR3 length equals 14 residues. CDR3: CASSRERVRDTQYF. The CDR3, as DNA: TGTGCCAGCTCCCGGGAGAGGGTCCGGGATACGCAGTATTTT.

This chain uses TRBV6-5 with TRBJ1-2, with D uncertain. Between the trimmed V and J ends, which lost 0 bases and 9 bases, there was a span of 14 bases. This CDR3 has 14 residues. Germline V gene data show CDR1 as MNHEY and CDR2 as SVGAGI. CDR3 loop: CASSYSRVGGSYTF. Here the CDR3 DNA reads TGTGCCAGCAGTTACTCGAGGGTTGGAGGTAGCTACACCTTC.

The rearrangement uses TRBV5-6 and TRBJ1-3, with 11 bases matching TRBD1. V lost 4 bases and J lost 3; bases outside the gene matches: 6. The CDR3 contains 16 residues. CDR1 is SGHDT and CDR2 is YYEEEE in the germline V gene. The CDR3 reads CASSPPDRGLGNTIYF. As DNA, the CDR3 is TGTGCCAGCAGCCCTCCGGACAGGGGGCTTGGAAACACCATATATTTT.

J is TRBJ1-4 and V is TRBV12-3 or TRBV12-4, with a weak D call TRBD1 (6 bases). The CDR3 spans 13 residues. V lost 6 bases, J lost 8 bases, and 13 bases lay in between. CDR3 nucleotide sequence: TGTGCCAGCAGCCCAGGGGTTGTGGAAAAACTGTTTTTT. This encodes CASSPGVVEKLFF.

The chain couples TRBV4-3 to TRBJ2-7; D might be TRBD2 (5 bases). This CDR3 spans 15 amino acids. Per the germline V gene, CDR1 is LGHNA and CDR2 is YSLEER. The V end lost 4 bases, the J end lost 3 bases, and 16 bases lay between the germline ends. The CDR3 DNA reads as TGCGCCAGCAGCCCGGACTTCTCAGGACTCTACGAGCAGTACTTC. Translation gives CASSPDFSGLYEQYF.

The chain combines TRBV6-5 with TRBJ1-2; 10 bases line up with TRBD1. The germline CDR1 and CDR2 sequences are MNHEY and SVGAGI. This CDR3 has 15 residues. V gave up 6 bases and J gave up 1 base; unmatched junction bases: 5. CDR3 protein: CASRPDRGFNYGYTF. CDR3 nucleotide sequence: TGTGCCAGCAGACCGGACAGGGGGTTTAACTATGGCTACACCTTC.

The table lists this clone with a count of one. The rearrangement uses TRBV7-9 and TRBJ2-5; D might be TRBD1 (6 bases). Deletions cut 5 bases from V and 2 bases from J, with 15 bases between. Germline CDR1 reads SEHNR; CDR2 reads FQNEAQ (reference sequence). The length of the CDR3 is 15 residues. CDR3 coding DNA: TGTGCCAGCAGCCTGGACCGGGACATACAAGAGACCCAGTACTTC. As protein: CASSLDRDIQETQYF.

The rearrangement joins TRBV30 to TRBJ2-7; D remains ambiguous. Trimming shortened V by 0 bases and J by 0 bases, and 12 bases separated the two germline ends. Germline CDR1 and CDR2: GTSNPN and SVGIG (reference sequence). This CDR3 comprises 15 residues. This CDR3 reads CAWSVVDTYSYEQYF. The CDR3 DNA sequence: TGTGCCTGGAGTGTTGTAGACACCTACTCCTACGAGCAGTACTTC.

The chain recombines TRBV7-2 with TRBJ1-2; 8 bases agree with TRBD1. The germline V gene has CDR1 SGHTA and CDR2 FQGNSA. This CDR3 spans 13 amino acids. Unmatched junction bases numbered 7, after V lost 5 bases and J lost 8 bases. CDR3 nucleotides: TGTGCCAGCAGCATTCTGGACAGGGCCGGCTACACCTTC. Protein sequence: CASSILDRAGYTF.

This chain connects TRBV11-2 to TRBJ2-6; a possible D gene is TRBD1 (5 bases). Germline CDR1 is SGHAT and CDR2 is FQNNGV. CDR3 length: 17 amino acids. Deletions cut 0 bases from V and 2 bases from J, with 11 bases between. In nucleotides, the CDR3 is TGTGCCAGCAGCTTAGATCCAGGGTCGGCTGGGGCCAACGTCCTGACTTTC. Translated: CASSLDPGSAGANVLTF.

The rearrangement uses TRBV5-6 and TRBJ2-5; 9 bases are shared with TRBD2. CDR3 length equals 16 residues. Losses at the gene ends were 0 bases for V and 2 bases for J; bases not matched to a gene: 5. The germline V gene has CDR1 SGHDT and CDR2 YYEEEE. The CDR3 nucleotides read TGTGCCAGCAGCTTGGCCGGGACTAGCCGACAAGAGACCCAGTACTTC. It codes for CASSLAGTSRQETQYF.

J is TRBJ2-7 and V is TRBV5-4; 9 bases align to TRBD1. From germline, CDR1 is SGHNT and CDR2 YYREEE (reference sequence). This CDR3 spans 16 amino acids. V shed 2 bases and J 7 bases; nucleotides not matched to a gene: 13. The CDR3 loop is CASSFVGQGLKYEQYF. The DNA of the CDR3 is TGTGCCAGCAGCTTCGTCGGACAGGGGCTAAAATATGAGCAGTACTTC.

The chain has TRBV7-2 and TRBJ1-5, with a tentative D call TRBD1 (6 bases). Trimming shortened V by 6 bases and J by 0 bases, and 12 bases separated the two germline ends. CDR1 is SGHTA, CDR2 FQGNSA, per germline. The CDR3 has 15 residues. The CDR3 DNA reads as TGTGCCAGCAGGGAAGGGGGATATAGCAATCAGCCCCAGCATTTT. This encodes CASREGGYSNQPQHF. Using reference TRBV7-2 and TRBJ1-5 for the parts outside the CDR3, the full variable domain is GAGVSQSPSNKVTEKGKDVELRCDPISGHTALYWYRQSLGQGLEFLIYFQGNSAPDKSGLPSDRFSAERTGGSVSTLTIQRTQQEDSAVYLCASREGGYSNQPQHFGDGTRLSIL.

This clone was seen a single time. This sequence joins TRBV7-2 and TRBJ1-5; tentatively, D is TRBD1 (5 bases). The CDR3 length is 17 residues. Germline V gene sequence: CDR1 SGHTA, CDR2 FQGNSA. V was pared by 5 bases and J by 2 bases, with 19 bases between. The CDR3 reads CASSLTSGDLGNQPQHF. The CDR3 DNA is TGTGCCAGCAGCCTAACGTCGGGGGATCTCGGCAATCAGCCCCAGCATTTT.

This clone was counted between two and nine times. The chain joins TRBV5-4 to TRBJ2-2; 9 bases fit TRBD2. Germline CDR1 reads SGHNT; CDR2 reads YYREEE (reference sequence). The CDR3 totals 15 residues. Trimming cost V 4 bases and J 8 bases; bases outside gene matches: 9. CDR3 in amino acids: CASSPGWTSVGELFF. In DNA form, the CDR3 reads TGTGCCAGCAGCCCAGGATGGACTAGCGTGGGGGAGCTGTTTTTT.

CDR3 region: CASSLDYAKNIQYF. Written as DNA, the CDR3 is TGCGCCAGCAGCCTCGACTACGCCAAAAACATTCAGTACTTC. V usage is TRBV4-1 and J usage is TRBJ2-4; D is perhaps TRBD2 (5 bases). The V end lost 4 bases, the J end lost 1 base, and 8 bases lay between the germline ends. Germline V lookup: CDR1 MGHRA, CDR2 YSYEKL. This CDR3 is 14 amino acids long.

This clone showed up just a few times. The chain joins TRBV19 to TRBJ1-1; 12 bases align to TRBD1. This CDR3 contains 16 residues. Germline V lookup: CDR1 LNHDA, CDR2 SQIVND (reference sequence). V trimming: 3 bases; J trimming: 5 bases; junction bases outside the gene matches: 7. The CDR3 DNA is TGTGCCAGTAGTATCGGGACAGGGGGCGCCGTAACTGAAGCTTTCTTT. This gives the protein CASSIGTGGAVTEAFF.

V gene TRBV4-2 combines with J gene TRBJ2-2; D might be TRBD1 (6 bases). The CDR3 runs to 18 residues. Trimming took off 1 base at V and 5 bases at J, with 20 bases between the two ends. Germline CDR1 reads LGHNA; CDR2 reads YNFKEQ. CDR3 amino acids: CASSQVRYGGPGTGELFF. The CDR3 nucleotides are TGTGCCAGCAGCCAAGTGCGGTATGGGGGCCCGGGGACCGGGGAGCTGTTTTTT.

Only a few counts were recorded for this clone. The rearrangement uses TRBV3-1 (or the pseudogene TRBV3-2) and TRBJ2-2, with 9 bases that match TRBD2. Per the germline V gene, CDR1 is LGHDT and CDR2 is YNNKEL (reference sequence). This CDR3 has 13 residues. The ends lost 3 bases at V and 8 bases at J; junction bases unmatched: 1. CDR3 in amino acids: CASSHTSGGELFF. In DNA, the CDR3 is TGTGCCAGCAGCCACACTAGCGGGGGGGAGCTGTTTTTT.